The 27 T cell receptor beta chains below all came from one sample that was sequenced in a study of cytomegalovirus exposure and HLA in healthy donors. With 60 Vbeta and 13 Jbeta primers, the PCR was carried out. Sequencing was performed with immunoSEQ multiplex PCR; in TCRdb, only in-frame clones are kept and a portion is missing. The table includes about 100,000 clones, about 62% detected once. Sequencing was carried out using PBMCs. These receptors came from a human donor in good health.

This clone was seen only a few times. This chain joins TRBV20-1 and TRBJ1-1, with D perhaps matching TRBD1 (6 bases). Looked up from germline, CDR1 is DFQATT and CDR2 is SNEGSKA (reference sequence). V was shortened by 3 bases and J by 7 bases, with 9 bases between the two germline ends. The CDR3 contains 11 residues. CDR3 protein: CSASRDIEAFF. As DNA, the CDR3 is TGCAGTGCTAGTCGGGACATTGAAGCTTTCTTT.

The rearrangement joins TRBV6-5 to TRBJ2-7; 9 nucleotides match TRBD2. Germline CDR1 is MNHEY and CDR2 is SVGAGI. The CDR3 is 15 amino acids. Losses at the gene ends were 6 bases for V and 3 bases for J; bases not matched to a gene: 9. For the CDR3, the DNA is TGTGCCAGCAGAGCGAGCGGGGGGTTTGACTACGAGCAGTACTTC. This sequence encodes CASRASGGFDYEQYF.

This rearrangement joins TRBV10-2 to TRBJ2-5; 8 nucleotides line up with TRBD2. The CDR3 length is 15 residues. Per the germline V gene, CDR1 is WSHSY and CDR2 is SAAADI. V lost 4 bases to trimming and J lost 4 bases; unmatched junction nucleotides: 8. For the CDR3, the DNA is TGCGCCAGCAGTGGACGGGAGGGGTTGGCAGAGACCCAGTACTTC. This sequence encodes CASSGREGLAETQYF.

This chain connects TRBV25-1 to TRBJ1-2, with D perhaps TRBD1 (5 bases). V gave up 4 bases and J gave up 3 bases, with 9 bases separating them. The CDR3 extends over 13 amino acids. Germline-derived CDR1 and CDR2 are MGHDK and SYGVNS. In nucleotides, the CDR3 is TGTGCCAGCAGTGGGCAGGGTTACTATGGCTACACCTTC. Its translation is CASSGQGYYGYTF.

V and J are TRBV6-1 and TRBJ2-7, with 9 bases lining up with TRBD2. The V gene end was trimmed by 4 bases and the J gene end by 5 bases; junction bases not matched to a gene: 9. This CDR3 has 15 residues. Germline CDR1 reads MNHNS; CDR2 reads SASEGT. The CDR3 DNA is TGTGCCAGCAGTGTATGGGCTAGCGGGAACAACGAGCAGTACTTC. It translates to CASSVWASGNNEQYF.

The chain carries TRBV5-4 and TRBJ1-2, with 9 bases identical to TRBD1. Germline V CDR1 and CDR2: SGHNT, YYREEE (reference sequence). V was clipped by 4 bases and J by 6 bases; unmatched bases: 4. The CDR3 is made up of 13 amino acids. CDR3 residues: CASSATGGNGYTF. CDR3 nucleotides: TGTGCCAGCAGCGCCACAGGGGGCAATGGCTACACCTTC.

The V call is TRBV2, the J call TRBJ2-1; TRBD2 matches 12 bases. After removal of 6 bases from V and 6 bases from J, the junction contained 3 bases not matched to a gene. The CDR3 is 14 residues long. Germline V gene data show CDR1 as SNHLY and CDR2 as FYNNEI. The CDR3 loop reads CASSPGLAGNEQFF. CDR3 bases: TGTGCCAGCAGCCCGGGACTAGCGGGCAATGAGCAGTTCTTC.

This clone was recorded a few times. V is TRBV2 and J is TRBJ2-7, with D possibly matching TRBD1 (6 bases). The V end lost 2 bases, the J end lost 3 bases, and 14 bases lay between the germline ends. The CDR3 consists of 15 residues. Germline V gives CDR1 SNHLY, CDR2 FYNNEI. In DNA form, the CDR3 reads TGTGCCAGCAGTGAATTGGGGGCAGGTAGCTACGAGCAGTACTTC. Encoded protein: CASSELGAGSYEQYF.

This clone was picked up a small number of times. The chain links TRBV25-1 to TRBJ2-2, with TRBD1 identical over 7 bases. Germline-derived CDR1 and CDR2 are MGHDK and SYGVNS. Trimming cost V 6 bases and J 3 bases; bases outside gene matches: 4. The CDR3 contains 14 residues. The CDR3 is CASRSGTDTGELFF. CDR3 bases: TGTGCCAGCAGGTCCGGGACAGACACCGGGGAGCTGTTTTTT.

The V call is TRBV5-1, the J call TRBJ2-7; 8 nucleotides align to TRBD1. The trim removed 1 base at V and 8 bases at J, leaving 5 bases unmatched. Germline CDR1 SGHRS, CDR2 YFSETQ. The CDR3 is 13 residues long. As DNA, the CDR3 is TGCGCCAGCAGCTTGTACCAGGGGGCCCAGCAGTACTTC. As protein: CASSLYQGAQQYF.

The gene calls are TRBV2 and TRBJ2-5; TRBD2 aligns across 8 bases. J lost 5 bases, V lost 6 bases, and 11 bases had no gene match. Germline V gene data show CDR1 as SNHLY and CDR2 as FYNNEI. The CDR3 loop spans 15 amino acids. The chain's CDR3 is CASRSPGGVGETQYF. In DNA, the CDR3 is TGTGCCAGCAGAAGCCCGGGAGGGGTTGGGGAGACCCAGTACTTC.

The rearrangement uses TRBV5-6 and TRBJ2-4, with 7 positions matching TRBD1. The CDR3 runs 15 residues. The ends lost 4 bases at V and 8 bases at J; junction bases unmatched: 12. The germline V gene has CDR1 SGHDT and CDR2 YYEEEE. The CDR3 region has the DNA TGTGCCAGCAGCCCCTCAGGGGGTTCCTGGGACATTCAGTACTTC. Encoded protein: CASSPSGGSWDIQYF.

The chain employs TRBV6-5 and TRBJ1-4, with D perhaps TRBD1 (5 bases). Germline V lookup: CDR1 MNHEY, CDR2 SVGAGI. This CDR3 comprises 15 residues. V dropped 0 bases and J dropped 4 bases, with 9 bases sitting between them. The CDR3 is CASSYSRQHNEKLFF. The CDR3 DNA is TGTGCCAGCAGTTACTCAAGACAGCATAATGAAAAACTGTTTTTT.

This chain uses TRBV5-1 with TRBJ2-2; 8 bases map to TRBD2. Germline loops: CDR1 SGHRS, CDR2 YFSETQ. The CDR3 runs to 15 residues. V lost 0 bases and J lost 7; bases outside the gene matches: 5. The CDR3 DNA sequence: TGCGCCAGCAGCTTGGACCCTAGCGGGTTCGGGGAGCTGTTTTTT. Residues: CASSLDPSGFGELFF.

The chain recombines TRBV2 with TRBJ1-6; a weak D match, TRBD1 (6 bases). Germline CDR1 and CDR2: SNHLY and FYNNEI. This CDR3 is built from 15 residues. The V and J ends lost 9 bases and 7 bases respectively, with 19 bases between them. The CDR3 region has the DNA TGTGCCAGTAGTTTTCGAAGGACAGTAAATTCACCCCTCCACTTT. This codes for CASSFRRTVNSPLHF. Full variable domain (remainder filled in from reference TRBV2 and TRBJ1-6): EPEVTQTPSHQVTQMGQEVILRCVPISNHLYFYWYRQILGQKVEFLVSFYNNEISEKSEIFDDQFSVERPDGSNFTLKIRSTKLEDSAMYFCASSFRRTVNSPLHFGNGTRLTVT.

This clone was detected once. The CDR3 nucleotides read TGTGCCAGCAGTCTACGGACAGGGAGGCGTGATGAAAAACTGTTTTTT. Its translation: CASSLRTGRRDEKLFF. The gene calls are TRBV28 and TRBJ1-4; 8 bases map to TRBD1. There are 16 residues in the CDR3. Trimming took 5 bases from V and 6 from J; bases not matched to a gene: 11. In germline, CDR1 is MDHEN, CDR2 SYDVKM.

This clone was found a few times. The V gene is TRBV6-5, the J gene TRBJ1-5; D uncertain. The CDR3 sequence is 13 residues long. Germline V gene lookup returns CDR1 MNHEY and CDR2 SVGAGI. V was clipped by 0 bases and J by 5 bases, with 5 bases between them. The CDR3 DNA is TGTGCCAGCAGTTACTCTCCCTATCAGCCCCAGCATTTT. As protein: CASSYSPYQPQHF.

The chain recombines TRBV6-6 with TRBJ2-5; 12 bases are shared with TRBD2. The end of the DNA fits TRBJ2-7 better, so the J call may be wrong. The CDR3 runs 16 residues. Germline CDR1 MNHNY, CDR2 SVGAGI (reference sequence). CDR3 residues: CASSYPASGRAYEQYF. DNA of the CDR3: TGTGCCAGCAGTTACCCCGCTAGCGGGAGGGCCTACGAGCAGTACTTC.

For this clone: Distinct nucleotide sequences in the sample also encode this CDR3. The chain carries TRBV2 and TRBJ1-1; D gene ambiguous. The germline CDR1 and CDR2 sequences are SNHLY and FYNNEI. Between the trimmed V and J ends, which lost 5 bases and 4 bases, there was a span of 8 bases. CDR3 length: 12 residues. CDR3 protein: CASSPLGTEAFF. The CDR3 DNA is TGTGCCAGCAGTCCACTCGGCACTGAAGCTTTCTTT.

V and J are TRBV6-1 and TRBJ1-1; TRBD1 is a possible D gene (6 bases). The CDR3 spans 13 residues. Germline loops: CDR1 MNHNS, CDR2 SASEGT. The V gene lost 7 bases and the J gene lost 1 base, with 10 bases spanning the gap. In nucleotides, the CDR3 is TGTGCCAGCACCGGGACACCGAACACTGAAGCTTTCTTT. Translated: CASTGTPNTEAFF.

V and J are TRBV6-5 and TRBJ1-1; D remains ambiguous. This CDR3 contains 16 residues. The germline V gene encodes CDR1 MNHEY and CDR2 SVGAGI. The ends were cut back, 0 bases at V and 1 base at J, with 12 bases in the middle. CDR3 nucleotides: TGTGCCAGCAGTTACTCGACTGGAGGGCCGAACACTGAAGCTTTCTTT. Protein: CASSYSTGGPNTEAFF.

V is TRBV27 and J is TRBJ2-7; the match to TRBD2 covers 13 bases. This CDR3 has 18 amino acids. Per germline, CDR1 MNHEY and CDR2 SMNVEV (reference sequence). The V segment lost 5 bases and the J segment 3 bases; nucleotides outside the gene matches: 13. The CDR3: CASSPWTSGSLSIYEQYF. The CDR3 coding sequence is TGTGCCAGCAGTCCGTGGACTAGCGGGAGTCTTTCGATCTACGAGCAGTACTTC.

V gene TRBV5-4 combines with J gene TRBJ2-7; perhaps TRBD2 as D (6 bases). Germline CDR1 reads SGHNT; CDR2 reads YYREEE (reference sequence). The V gene lost 1 base and the J gene lost 0 bases, with 14 bases spanning the gap. The CDR3 has 16 residues. This chain's CDR3 is CASSLQIAANSYEQYF. CDR3 DNA sequence: TGTGCCAGCAGCTTGCAGATAGCGGCCAACTCCTACGAGCAGTACTTC. The full variable domain, its missing parts supplied by reference TRBV5-4 and TRBJ2-7, is ETGVTQSPTHLIKTRGQQVTLRCSSQSGHNTVSWYQQALGQGPQFIFQYYREEENGRGNFPPRFSGLQFPNYSSELNVNALELDDSALYLCASSLQIAANSYEQYFGPGTRLTVT.

J is TRBJ2-3 and V is TRBV15, with a possible D match to TRBD1 (8 bases). This CDR3 region has 17 residues. Trimming shortened V by 0 bases and J by 1 base, and 14 bases separated the two germline ends. The germline CDR1 and CDR2 sequences are LNHNV and YYDKDF (reference sequence). The CDR3 spells CATSRDGGGQGTDTQYF. Written as DNA, the CDR3 is TGTGCCACCAGCAGAGATGGGGGGGGACAGGGCACAGATACGCAGTATTTT. The full variable domain, rest sourced from reference TRBV15 and TRBJ2-3, is DAMVIQNPRYQVTQFGKPVTLSCSQTLNHNVMYWYQQKSSQAPKLLFHYYDKDFNNEADTPDNFQSRRPNTSFCFLDIRSPGLGDTAMYLCATSRDGGGQGTDTQYFGPGTRLTVL.

This clone was seen only once. The rearrangement uses TRBV7-9 and TRBJ2-5, with D perhaps TRBD1 (5 bases). V was pared by 4 bases and J by 4 bases, with 16 bases between. This CDR3 region has 15 residues. CDR1 and CDR2 (germline): SEHNR, FQNEAQ (reference sequence). The CDR3 is CASSSPPGRAETQYF. CDR3 in DNA: TGTGCCAGCAGCTCACCCCCGGGCAGGGCAGAGACCCAGTACTTC.

The gene calls are TRBV19 and TRBJ2-1; no reliable D call. The CDR3 has 15 amino acids. Per germline, CDR1 LNHDA and CDR2 SQIVND (reference sequence). V lost 3 bases and J 0 bases, leaving 9 bases between the germline ends. As DNA, the CDR3 is TGTGCCAGTAGTATTCCAGCGTCCTCCTACAATGAGCAGTTCTTC. It yields the protein CASSIPASSYNEQFF.

The rearrangement links TRBV13 to TRBJ1-1; 7 bases line up with TRBD1. The CDR3 is made up of 14 amino acids. Germline-derived CDR1 and CDR2 are PRHDT and FYEKMQ (reference sequence). Trimming at V came to 4 bases and at J to 7 bases, leaving 9 bases not matched to a gene. In DNA form, the CDR3 reads TGTGCCAGCAGCTCCCGGACAGGTAAAGATGAAGCTTTCTTT. Amino acids: CASSSRTGKDEAFF.